The following is a TCR beta chain sequence with its context. What this receptor recognizes is not known. Base qualities are not at hand, and no much larger clone is one base apart. The entry originates in a study of T cell responses to AZD1222 COVID-19 vaccine listed by TCRdb under 2021. A note on the overall study: TCR sequencing was performed for approximately 240 trial participants, of whom about 200 were given two doses of AZD1222 and 26 were given two doses of MenACWY control vaccine. Trial participants were enrolled by age into 18-55, 56-69 and 70-plus year subgroups, with roughly 160, 29 and 62 TCR-sequenced participants respectively. On the study overall, not on this receptor specifically: The 56-69-year group was small, and its depth increase did not reach significance, likely because of low power. The vaccine-associated CD4 TCRs covered the entire spike protein, and the dominant responses fell in regions 160-218 and 743-854. Because no day 14 peak-response samples were available, the repertoires could be characterized only after the peak T cell response. Nearly half of unique spike-specific TCRs reportedly recognized epitopes outside regions mutated in the B.1.351 and B.1.1.7 variants. Participants were mostly white British and included more females than males, and it was suggested by the authors that clonal diversity may have been underestimated. After two AZD1222 doses, both the breadth and the depth of spike-specific TCRs were significantly higher than at day 0 and than in MenACWY recipients. Conclusions about previously exposed vaccinees are limited because only six or seven AZD1222 recipients were SARS-CoV-2 seropositive at baseline.

According to the study, the label for this sample's time point signals: about 28 days (+/-7) after the second vaccine dose. AZD1222 recipients with second doses at about 4 weeks or about 12 weeks were pooled, because spike-specific TCR depth and breadth did not differ between schedules. Vaccinee samples came from UK trials COV001 and COV002, including a single-blind randomized controlled phase 2/3 trial of AZD1222 (ChAdOx1 nCoV-19) in healthy adults. For TCRbeta chain sequencing, PBMC samples from trial participants were taken at day 0 and at day 28 after the second dose. The CDR3 regions of human TCRbeta chains were subjected to immunosequencing. The source study handled its data this way. TCRs in the repertoires were compared against a reference library of SARS-CoV-2-specific TCRs that had been generated with the MIRA antigen-specificity platform. Breadth was defined as the fraction of unique TCRs that were SARS-CoV-2-associated, and depth was defined as the fraction of total T cells that were SARS-CoV-2-associated. Using the MIRA data, each spike-specific TCR was mapped to the spike region that the TCR reacts to and placed in a CD4 or CD8 class. Log10-transformed breadth and depth values were compared by one-way ANOVA with Sidak's multiple comparisons tests. Drawn from immuneACCESS, this table holds only the in-frame rearrangements with V and J called that TCRdb kept. Clones are partly lost; checked studies trace under half to an unresolved V gene and leave the rest unexplained. V and J calls plus clone size are reproduced from that table; the DNA served to infer D and trimming. In this sample the table shows tens of thousands of clones, about 90% of which occur a single time. About a third of the sample is held by the ten biggest clonotypes.

V and J lose 0 bases and 5 bases, and a span of 5 bases separates them. The germline V gene encodes CDR1 SGHVS and CDR2 FQNEAQ. The CDR3 measures 13 amino acids from cysteine to phenylalanine. CDR3 DNA only is kept here, 39 bases in frame from base 1. The V gene is TRBV7-8 and the J gene is TRBJ1-5; the D gene is unclear. This specimen consisted of peripheral blood, obtained 28 days after the second AZD1222 dose. This receptor was taken from an adult who received the AZD1222 COVID-19 vaccine. The CDR3 corresponds to CASSLALDQPQHF. The sequenced DNA is TGTGCCAGCAGCTTAGCTTTGGATCAGCCCCAGCATTTT.